These 24 T cell receptor beta chains were sequenced from one sample in a study of blood T cells in healthy people across ages. Through a sample-barcoded 5' primer and a J-beta primer mix, a second PCR was run for about 6 to 12 cycles. TCRdb passed the 5' RACE reads through MiXCR, listing each CDR3 protein once. The table lists 1.5 million to 2 million distinct CDR3 sequences, around half of them singletons. Sequenced sample: blood. The receptors derive from a woman aged 40 to 50 in good health.

The chain combines TRBV20-1 with TRBJ2-1; 15 bases match TRBD2. The CDR3 extends over 17 amino acids. V shed 0 bases, J shed 7 bases, and the junction held 7 bases outside the gene matches. The germline gives CDR1 DFQATT, CDR2 SNEGSKA (reference sequence). CDR3 nucleotide sequence: TGCAGTGCTAGAGAACCGGGACTAGCGGGGGGAGGGAATGAGCAGTTCTTC. Translated: CSAREPGLAGGGNEQFF.

This clonotype came up once. The CDR3 sequence is CASSQDFGGTDTQYF. As DNA, the CDR3 is TGTGCCAGCAGCCAAGATTTCGGAGGCACAGATACGCAGTATTTT. The V and J genes are TRBV4-2 and TRBJ2-3; D not certain. Germline CDR1 LGHNA, CDR2 YNFKEQ. This CDR3 has 15 amino acids. Trimming left V 0 bases short and J 1 base short, with 8 bases between.

There are a few counts of this clonotype. This rearrangement joins TRBV4-3 to TRBJ2-4; D unclear. Germline-derived CDR1 and CDR2 are LGHNA and YSLEER. The CDR3 runs to 13 residues. V lost 0 bases and J 5 bases, leaving 5 bases between the germline ends. The CDR3: CASSQDDQNIQYF. CDR3 nucleotides: TGCGCCAGCAGCCAAGACGACCAAAACATTCAGTACTTC.

The chain employs TRBV7-9 and TRBJ2-1; 7 bases are shared with TRBD1. In germline, CDR1 is SEHNR, CDR2 FQNEAQ (reference sequence). The CDR3 is 15 residues long. V lost 5 bases, J lost 5 bases, and 9 bases stayed unmatched. CDR3 sequence reads: CASSPSGTANNEQFF. The CDR3 DNA sequence: TGTGCCAGCAGCCCCTCGGGGACAGCCAACAATGAGCAGTTCTTC.

The table lists this clonotype with a few counts. The genes are TRBV5-6 and TRBJ2-7; 8 bases map to TRBD1. This CDR3 contains 14 residues. Germline CDR1 SGHDT, CDR2 YYEEEE. Trimming at V came to 2 bases and at J to 10 bases, leaving 11 bases not matched to a gene. This chain's CDR3 is CASSLADRVVRQYF. CDR3 bases: TGTGCCAGCAGCTTAGCGGACAGGGTGGTCCGCCAGTACTTC.

V and J are TRBV6-5 and TRBJ2-3; no definite D call. V was trimmed by 0 bases and J by 4 bases, leaving 8 bases between them. The germline gives CDR1 MNHEY, CDR2 SVGAGI. The CDR3 extends over 14 amino acids. CDR3 sequence (DNA): TGTGCCAGCAGTTACTCGATGTTTGCAGATACGCAGTATTTT. Translated: CASSYSMFADTQYF.

This clonotype was seen more than once but under ten times. The CDR3 is CASEETFNIQYF. The CDR3 nucleotides are TGTGCCAGCGAGGAAACATTTAACATTCAGTACTTC. This chain connects TRBV2 to TRBJ2-4; D remains unclear. V was trimmed by 8 bases and J by 7 bases, leaving 12 bases between them. The germline gives CDR1 SNHLY, CDR2 FYNNEI. The CDR3 sequence is 12 residues long.

This clonotype came up a few times. The chain recombines TRBV4-3 with TRBJ2-1; D may be TRBD2 (7 bases). The V and J ends lost 0 bases and 7 bases respectively, with 13 bases between them. Germline CDR1 LGHNA, CDR2 YSLEER. The CDR3 consists of 15 residues. CDR3 coding DNA: TGCGCCAGCAGCCAAGAATGGGGGGGCATGAATGAGCAGTTCTTC. Its translation is CASSQEWGGMNEQFF.

V is TRBV10-3 and J is TRBJ2-3; D assignment may be TRBD1 or TRBD2 (5 bases each). Trimming removed 11 bases at V and 0 bases at J, with 18 bases between. The CDR3 has 15 residues. The germline V gene encodes CDR1 ENHRY and CDR2 SYGVKD. The CDR3 loop reads CAAQAAGQSTDTQYF. CDR3 bases: TGTGCCGCTCAAGCGGCAGGGCAGAGCACAGATACGCAGTATTTT.

V gene TRBV4-3 combines with J gene TRBJ2-7; 8 bases fit TRBD2. Germline assignment: CDR1 LGHNA and CDR2 YSLEER. V shed 4 bases, J shed 7 bases, and the junction held 15 bases outside the gene matches. CDR3 length: 16 amino acids. Here the CDR3 reads CASSPVAGGSYNEQYF. The CDR3 DNA reads as TGCGCCAGCAGCCCAGTGGCGGGGGGATCCTACAATGAGCAGTACTTC.

J is TRBJ1-2 and V is TRBV9; no definite D call. CDR1 and CDR2 from the germline V gene are SGDLS and YYNGEE. Trimming took off 3 bases at V and 8 bases at J, with 20 bases between the two ends. The CDR3 is 15 residues long. CDR3 region: CASSAPEGIFEGYTF. CDR3 DNA: TGTGCCAGCAGCGCGCCGGAAGGGATATTTGAGGGCTACACCTTC.

The chain uses TRBV20-1 and TRBJ1-1; D might be TRBD1 (5 bases). CDR1 and CDR2 (germline): DFQATT, SNEGSKA (reference sequence). This CDR3 is built from 12 residues. V lost 3 bases and J lost 4, with 9 bases in between. CDR3 sequence reads: CSASKGSTEAFF. DNA of the CDR3: TGCAGTGCTAGCAAGGGGAGCACTGAAGCTTTCTTT.

On this clonotype: The junction departs from the called germline gene at one end, perhaps through a read error. The chain carries TRBV7-9 and TRBJ2-3; weak D call: TRBD1 (5 bases). Germline V gives CDR1 SEHNR, CDR2 FQNEAQ (reference sequence). The CDR3 loop spans 17 amino acids. CDR3 loop: CVSSSLKGADPRNTQYF. The CDR3 DNA reads as TGTGTCAGCAGCTCCTTGAAAGGGGCTGACCCACGCAATACGCAGTATTTT.

The genes are TRBV5-1 and TRBJ1-1, with 10 nucleotides matching TRBD1. The CDR3 contains 16 residues. Germline CDR1 and CDR2: SGHRS and YFSETQ. J gave up 1 base and V 3 bases, and 6 bases lay outside the gene matches. CDR3 coding DNA: TGCGCCAGCAGCTGGGGGGACAGGGGTAGGAACACTGAAGCTTTCTTT. Translated: CASSWGDRGRNTEAFF.

The chain links TRBV28 to TRBJ1-2; possible D gene TRBD1, 6 bases. This CDR3 has 13 residues. Germline V CDR1 and CDR2: MDHEN, SYDVKM. CDR3 coding DNA: TGTGCAGCTGTCGGGGGGCTAGGCTATGGCTACACCTTC. Translating gives CAAVGGLGYGYTF.

This clonotype was seen a handful of times. The chain employs TRBV7-2 and TRBJ2-3, with 11 positions matching TRBD1. The V gene's germline CDR1 is SGHTA and CDR2 FQGNSA. The CDR3 spans 15 residues. V lost 3 bases, J lost 4 bases, and 3 bases stayed unmatched. CDR3 residues: CASSFGTGGPDTQYF. The CDR3 DNA reads TGTGCCAGCAGCTTCGGGACAGGGGGTCCAGATACGCAGTATTTT.

This chain links TRBV5-6 with TRBJ2-3; 7 bases line up with TRBD1. Per the germline V gene, CDR1 is SGHDT and CDR2 is YYEEEE. The J segment lost 2 bases and the V segment lost 3 bases, leaving 3 bases of the junction unmatched. The CDR3 spans 14 residues. In DNA form, the CDR3 reads TGTGCCAGCAGCTACGGGACAGACACAGATACGCAGTATTTT. Residues: CASSYGTDTDTQYF.

The rearrangement uses TRBV6-5 and TRBJ2-7; TRBD2 agrees at 10 bases. The CDR3 runs 15 residues. J lost 6 bases, V lost 6 bases, and 11 bases had no gene match. Germline assignment: CDR1 MNHEY and CDR2 SVGAGI. CDR3 in DNA: TGTGCCAGCAGCCCCAGTCAAAGCGGGGGGGTCGAGCAGTACTTC. It codes for CASSPSQSGGVEQYF.

The chain joins TRBV11-2 to TRBJ2-1; 11 positions agree with TRBD2. The germline V gene encodes CDR1 SGHAT and CDR2 FQNNGV. Trimming at V came to 6 bases and at J to 10 bases, leaving 11 bases not matched to a gene. This CDR3 region has 15 residues. The DNA for the CDR3 is TGTGCCAGCAGACTAAATAGCGGGGGGGCCACCGAGCAGTTCTTC. Its protein product is CASRLNSGGATEQFF.

This clonotype has only a few counts. This chain connects TRBV4-1 to TRBJ2-5; 11 bases are shared with TRBD2. CDR1 MGHRA and CDR2 YSYEKL come from the germline V gene. V was clipped by 3 bases and J by 5 bases; unmatched bases: 5. CDR3 length: 15 residues. The CDR3 reads CASSQTGLAVETQYF. The DNA of the CDR3 is TGCGCCAGCAGCCAGACGGGACTAGCGGTGGAGACCCAGTACTTC.

This clonotype was picked up a small number of times. The rearrangement uses TRBV12-3 or TRBV12-4 and TRBJ2-7; D remains unclear. The germline V and J ends were trimmed by 1 base and 2 bases, with 9 bases remaining between them. The CDR3 is made up of 14 amino acids. CDR3: CASSLDTNPYEQYF. Here the CDR3 DNA reads TGTGCCAGCAGTTTAGATACGAACCCCTACGAGCAGTACTTC.

The chain joins TRBV27 to TRBJ1-6, with 11 bases that match TRBD1. The CDR3 extends over 17 amino acids. Trimming at V came to 4 bases and at J to 9 bases, leaving 11 bases not matched to a gene. Looked up from germline, CDR1 is MNHEY and CDR2 is SMNVEV (reference sequence). CDR3 residues: CASSYSKGQGDASPLHF. In DNA, the CDR3 is TGTGCCAGCAGTTATTCCAAGGGACAGGGGGACGCTTCACCCCTCCACTTT.

V usage is TRBV18 and J usage is TRBJ2-1, with 9 bases lining up with TRBD1. Germline V gene lookup returns CDR1 KGHSH and CDR2 LQKENI. J gave up 3 bases and V 3 bases, and 6 bases lay outside the gene matches. This CDR3 is built from 16 residues. The CDR3 DNA reads as TGTGCCAGCTCACCGCCGGGACAGGGAAACTACAATGAGCAGTTCTTC. Its protein is CASSPPGQGNYNEQFF.

The V call is TRBV4-2, the J call TRBJ2-4; 10 bases match TRBD2. The CDR3 runs 19 residues. Germline-derived CDR1 and CDR2 are LGHNA and YNFKEQ. J was trimmed by 0 bases and V by 1 base; bases with no gene match: 9. CDR3 region: CASSQVGSGGSLAKNIQYF. The CDR3 nucleotides are TGTGCCAGCAGCCAAGTTGGTAGCGGGGGGTCTCTAGCCAAAAACATTCAGTACTTC.